The 26 T cell receptor beta chains below all came from one sample that was sequenced in a study of T cells in localized non-small cell lung cancer. Sequenced by immunoSEQ multiplex PCR; TCRdb stores in-frame clones only, minus some. Of about 25,000 clones in the sample, roughly 88% are singletons; the top ten hold about 9%. This specimen consisted of peripheral blood mononuclear cells, obtained before any cancer treatment. The source is a woman aged 40-69 years with stage III lung adenocarcinoma.

This clone was counted only a few times. This rearrangement joins TRBV30 to TRBJ1-5; D perhaps matches TRBD1 (6 bases). The CDR3 is made up of 14 amino acids. The germline gives CDR1 GTSNPN, CDR2 SVGIG (reference sequence). V was clipped by 0 bases and J by 6 bases, with 12 bases between them. CDR3 amino acids: CAWSVQTGRQPQHF. CDR3 sequence (DNA): TGTGCCTGGAGTGTACAGACAGGCCGTCAGCCCCAGCATTTT.

The chain uses TRBV5-8 and TRBJ1-5; TRBD1 might be the D (5 bases). Trimming left V 2 bases short and J 7 bases short, with 22 bases between. Per germline, CDR1 SGHTS and CDR2 YDEGEE. The CDR3 contains 17 residues. The CDR3 reads CASSFVRGLGVEQPQHF. The DNA of the CDR3 is TGTGCCAGCAGCTTCGTACGGGGCCTGGGGGTAGAGCAGCCCCAGCATTTT.

The chain is built from TRBV7-8 and TRBJ2-7, with D perhaps TRBD2 (6 bases). Germline V gene sequence: CDR1 SGHVS, CDR2 FQNEAQ. This CDR3 is 15 amino acids long. Trimming shortened V by 5 bases and J by 0 bases, and 14 bases separated the two germline ends. The CDR3 DNA is TGTGCCAGCAGCGCAGCCGGGACTTACTCCTACGAGCAGTACTTC. Amino acids: CASSAAGTYSYEQYF.

In its sample, this clone is medium-sized (0.01 to 0.1%). The chain links TRBV7-9 to TRBJ2-1; 9 bases line up with TRBD1. In germline, CDR1 is SEHNR, CDR2 FQNEAQ (reference sequence). This CDR3 spans 15 amino acids. J lost 4 bases, V lost 5 bases, and 6 bases had no gene match. CDR3 sequence: CASSVAGTGYNEQFF. The CDR3 bases are TGTGCCAGCAGCGTGGCCGGGACAGGGTACAATGAGCAGTTCTTC.

The chain recombines TRBV20-1 with TRBJ2-5; no clear D. V was cut by 6 bases and J by 3 bases, with 5 bases left in between. Germline lookup yields CDR1 DFQATT and CDR2 SNEGSKA (reference sequence). The CDR3 is 10 amino acids. This CDR3 reads CSAHKETQYF. The CDR3 nucleotides are TGCAGTGCCCACAAAGAGACCCAGTACTTC.

The chain joins TRBV4-1 to TRBJ2-5; 8 bases match TRBD1. The CDR3 covers 16 residues. V shed 1 base and J 2 bases; nucleotides not matched to a gene: 6. The germline gives CDR1 MGHRA, CDR2 YSYEKL. CDR3 sequence: CASSQGPRGRQETQYF. The CDR3 DNA is TGCGCCAGCAGCCAAGGACCCAGGGGGCGGCAAGAGACCCAGTACTTC.

In this sample, this clone turned up once. This rearrangement joins TRBV6-5 to TRBJ2-7; either TRBD1 or TRBD2 may supply D (6 bases each). The CDR3 is 13 amino acids. The germline CDR1 and CDR2 sequences are MNHEY and SVGAGI. Trimming left V 7 bases short and J 2 bases short, with 12 bases between. The CDR3 nucleotides are TGTGCCAGCACTCAGAGGGGGGCCTACGAGCAGTACTTC. Its protein is CASTQRGAYEQYF.

This clone was recorded only once. The chain recombines TRBV6-5 with TRBJ2-1, with TRBD2 matching over 7 bases. This CDR3 is 14 amino acids long. CDR1 and CDR2 from the germline V gene are MNHEY and SVGAGI. J gave up 2 bases and V 2 bases, and 0 bases lay outside the gene matches. The CDR3 sequence is CASSYGGAYNEQFF. DNA for the CDR3: TGTGCCAGCAGTTACGGGGGGGCCTACAATGAGCAGTTCTTC.

This clone was picked up one time. CDR3 sequence (DNA): TGTGCCAGCAGCCCAGTTGGCGGGGACTCCTACGAGCAGTACTTC. Its protein product is CASSPVGGDSYEQYF. The rearrangement joins TRBV7-6 to TRBJ2-7; tentative D call: TRBD2 (6 bases). The CDR3 spans 15 residues. Germline-derived CDR1 and CDR2 are SGHVS and FNYEAQ. Trimming took 5 bases from V and 0 from J, leaving 14 bases between them.

The chain joins TRBV19 to TRBJ2-3; TRBD2 matches 8 bases. The V and J ends lost 9 bases and 2 bases, in that order; junction bases with no gene match: 13. In germline, CDR1 is LNHDA, CDR2 SQIVND (reference sequence). CDR3 size: 16 residues. The CDR3 coding sequence is TGTGCCAGCCATTACCGAGCGGGAGAAGCCACAGATACGCAGTATTTT. This encodes CASHYRAGEATDTQYF.

The V and J genes are TRBV6-1 and TRBJ2-3, with D perhaps TRBD2 (6 bases). Germline V gene lookup returns CDR1 MNHNS and CDR2 SASEGT. The CDR3 contains 15 residues. The V gene lost 2 bases and the J gene lost 3 bases, with 12 bases spanning the gap. The CDR3 coding sequence is TGTGCCAGCAGTGAAAGGCGGGGTTGGACAGATACGCAGTATTTT. Its protein is CASSERRGWTDTQYF.

The chain is built from TRBV18 and TRBJ1-2; TRBD1 might be the D (5 bases). Germline CDR1 reads KGHSH; CDR2 reads LQKENI. There are 18 residues in the CDR3. The V end was cut by 3 bases, the J end by 0 bases, with 20 bases between. CDR3 sequence: CASSPLGGPGLANYGYTF. For the CDR3, the DNA is TGTGCCAGCTCACCGCTCGGGGGTCCCGGGTTAGCTAACTATGGCTACACCTTC.

The V and J genes are TRBV7-9 and TRBJ2-7, with 7 nucleotides matching TRBD1. The J segment lost 6 bases and the V segment lost 5 bases, leaving 10 bases of the junction unmatched. The V gene's germline CDR1 is SEHNR and CDR2 FQNEAQ (reference sequence). The CDR3 is 14 residues long. CDR3 in DNA: TGTGCCAGCAGCAAACGACAGGGAATTACCGAGCAGTACTTC. This encodes CASSKRQGITEQYF.

The genes are TRBV2 and TRBJ2-6, with 12 positions matching TRBD2. The V segment lost 6 bases and the J segment 0 bases; nucleotides outside the gene matches: 9. This CDR3 is 19 amino acids long. Germline V lookup: CDR1 SNHLY, CDR2 FYNNEI. The CDR3 loop is CASRTGTSGSLSGANVLTF. The CDR3 coding sequence is TGTGCCAGCAGGACCGGGACTAGCGGGTCCCTCTCTGGGGCCAACGTCCTGACTTTC.

The V gene is TRBV7-9, the J gene TRBJ1-2; D uncertain. Germline V CDR1 and CDR2: SEHNR, FQNEAQ (reference sequence). V lost 5 bases to trimming and J lost 5 bases, with 30 bases between them. The CDR3 totals 19 residues. In DNA form, the CDR3 reads TGTGCCAGCAGCAATAGGAGACCGGTTTTCGGCGCAAACTATTATGGCTACACCTTC. It specifies CASSNRRPVFGANYYGYTF.

The chain combines TRBV18 with TRBJ2-7, with D tentatively TRBD2 (5 bases). V was clipped by 2 bases and J by 2 bases, with 16 bases between them. The CDR3 extends over 16 amino acids. Germline CDR1 is KGHSH and CDR2 is LQKENI. CDR3 in DNA: TGTGCCAGCTCACCAATGGAGAGGGAGACTACCTACGAGCAGTACTTC. It is translated as CASSPMERETTYEQYF.

This chain uses TRBV5-1 with TRBJ2-5, with D maybe TRBD1 (5 bases). Germline CDR1 is SGHRS and CDR2 is YFSETQ. The CDR3 consists of 14 residues. V lost 0 bases to trimming and J lost 4 bases, with 10 bases between them. CDR3: CASSLGDRGETQYF. The CDR3 DNA sequence: TGCGCCAGCAGCTTGGGGGATAGGGGAGAGACCCAGTACTTC. Based on the CDR3 plus reference TRBV5-1 and TRBJ2-5, the full variable domain is KAGVTQTPRYLIKTRGQQVTLSCSPISGHRSVSWYQQTPGQGLQFLFEYFSETQRNKGNFPGRFSGRQFSNSRSEMNVSTLELGDSALYLCASSLGDRGETQYFGPGTRLLVL.

The chain has TRBV7-8 and TRBJ2-7, with 10 bases lining up with TRBD2. Germline V lookup: CDR1 SGHVS, CDR2 FQNEAQ. CDR3 length: 14 residues. Trimming took 5 bases from V and 6 from J; bases not matched to a gene: 7. CDR3 sequence: CASSPQREGSEQYF. CDR3 in DNA: TGTGCCAGCAGCCCGCAGCGGGAGGGGAGCGAGCAGTACTTC.

The V gene is TRBV10-2, the J gene TRBJ2-3; 9 bases are a match to TRBD2. V was pared by 10 bases and J by 11 bases, with 4 bases of the junction left unmatched. The CDR3 is 10 residues long. Looked up from germline, CDR1 is WSHSY and CDR2 is SAAADI. The DNA of the CDR3 is TGCGCCACCATGCGGGGGGGGCAGTATTTT. This codes for CATMRGGQYF.

J is TRBJ2-3 and V is TRBV9; D gene uncertain. CDR1 is SGDLS, CDR2 YYNGEE, per germline. The germline V and J ends were trimmed by 0 bases and 6 bases, with 11 bases remaining between them. The CDR3 has 14 residues. This CDR3 reads CASSVEAGRDTQYF. The DNA of the CDR3 is TGTGCCAGCAGCGTAGAGGCCGGAAGGGATACGCAGTATTTT.

The chain has TRBV4-1 and TRBJ2-7; a weak D match, TRBD1 (5 bases). The CDR3 has 14 amino acids. V was cut by 4 bases and J by 0 bases, with 10 bases left in between. Germline lookup yields CDR1 MGHRA and CDR2 YSYEKL. The CDR3 bases are TGCGCCAGCAGCCCGACAGTCATCTCCTACGAGCAGTACTTC. As protein: CASSPTVISYEQYF.

In this sample, this clone turned up once. The rearrangement links TRBV6-1 to TRBJ2-1; D gene uncertain. The CDR3 has 12 amino acids. Germline assignment: CDR1 MNHNS and CDR2 SASEGT. V lost 7 bases and J 9 bases, leaving 13 bases between the germline ends. The CDR3 region is CASKLGQAEQFF. DNA for the CDR3: TGTGCCAGCAAGTTAGGTCAGGCTGAGCAGTTCTTC.

The J gene is TRBJ2-3, the V gene TRBV6-6; D is undetermined. Germline V CDR1 and CDR2: MNHNY, SVGAGI (reference sequence). The length of the CDR3 is 11 residues. V was shortened by 6 bases and J by 5 bases, with 6 bases between the two germline ends. In DNA form, the CDR3 reads TGTGCCAGCAGCGTCAGAGATACGCAGTATTTT. Its protein product is CASSVRDTQYF.

This chain links TRBV29-1 with TRBJ1-3; unclear D gene. The CDR3 covers 12 residues. Trimming pared 4 bases from V and 5 bases from J, leaving 9 bases between. Germline CDR1 and CDR2: SQVTM and ANQGSEA. The CDR3 DNA sequence: TGCAGCGTTGGGCAGGATAGAAACACCATATATTTT. This sequence encodes CSVGQDRNTIYF.

The chain has TRBV7-9 and TRBJ1-6, with D possibly TRBD1 on 5 matching bases. Trimming shortened V by 1 base and J by 6 bases, and 16 bases separated the two germline ends. Germline CDR1 is SEHNR and CDR2 is FQNEAQ (reference sequence). The CDR3 is 17 residues long. The CDR3 nucleotides are TGTGCCAGCAGCTTAGTTGGTGTCAGGGAGGCTAATTCACCCCTCCACTTT. Translation gives CASSLVGVREANSPLHF.

The chain recombines TRBV6-6 with TRBJ2-7; 11 bases fit TRBD1. The CDR3 extends over 16 amino acids. V lost 6 bases, J lost 3 bases, and 10 bases stayed unmatched. CDR1 is MNHNY and CDR2 is SVGAGI in the germline V gene (reference sequence). The CDR3 sequence: CASRPAPGQGVYEQYF. In nucleotides, the CDR3 is TGTGCCAGCAGACCGGCCCCGGGACAGGGGGTCTACGAGCAGTACTTC.